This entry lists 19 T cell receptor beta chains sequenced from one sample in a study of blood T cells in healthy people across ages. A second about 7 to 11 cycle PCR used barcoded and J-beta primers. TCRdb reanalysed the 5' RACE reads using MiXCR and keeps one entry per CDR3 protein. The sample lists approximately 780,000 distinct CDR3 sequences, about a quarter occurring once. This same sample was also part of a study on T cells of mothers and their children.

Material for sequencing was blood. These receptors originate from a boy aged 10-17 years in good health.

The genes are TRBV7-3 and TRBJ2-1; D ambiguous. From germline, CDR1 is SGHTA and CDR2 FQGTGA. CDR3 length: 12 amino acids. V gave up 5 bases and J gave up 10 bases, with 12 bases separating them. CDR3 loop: CASSTPVGEQFF. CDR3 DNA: TGTGCCAGCAGCACCCCAGTAGGGGAGCAGTTCTTC.

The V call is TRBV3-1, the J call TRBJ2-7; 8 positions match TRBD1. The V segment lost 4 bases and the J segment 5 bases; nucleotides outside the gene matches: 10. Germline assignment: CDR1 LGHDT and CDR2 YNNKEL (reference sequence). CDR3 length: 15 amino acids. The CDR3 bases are TGTGCCAGCAGCCCGTTCCCCGGGACAGGAAACGAGCAGTACTTC. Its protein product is CASSPFPGTGNEQYF.

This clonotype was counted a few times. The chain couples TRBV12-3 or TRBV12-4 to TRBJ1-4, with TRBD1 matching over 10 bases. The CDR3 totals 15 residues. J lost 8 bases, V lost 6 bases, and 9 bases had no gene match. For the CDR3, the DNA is TGTGCCAGCAGACAGGGGACAGGGGAAGGCGAAAAACTGTTTTTT. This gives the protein CASRQGTGEGEKLFF.

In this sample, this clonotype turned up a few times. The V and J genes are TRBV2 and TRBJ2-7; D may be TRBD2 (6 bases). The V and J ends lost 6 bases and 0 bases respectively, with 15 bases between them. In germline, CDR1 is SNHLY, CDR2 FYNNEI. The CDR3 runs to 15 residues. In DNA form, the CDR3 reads TGTGCCAGCAGGGGGGGATTCTCCAGCTCCTACGAGCAGTACTTC. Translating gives CASRGGFSSSYEQYF.

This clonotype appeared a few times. The CDR3 here is CASSEPVPGVSTEAFF. CDR3 DNA sequence: TGTGCCAGCAGTGAACCCGTACCAGGGGTCTCCACTGAAGCTTTCTTT. J is TRBJ1-1 and V is TRBV6-1; tentative D call: TRBD1 (6 bases). This CDR3 has 16 amino acids. Trimming shortened V by 2 bases and J by 4 bases, and 17 bases separated the two germline ends. The germline CDR1 and CDR2 sequences are MNHNS and SASEGT.

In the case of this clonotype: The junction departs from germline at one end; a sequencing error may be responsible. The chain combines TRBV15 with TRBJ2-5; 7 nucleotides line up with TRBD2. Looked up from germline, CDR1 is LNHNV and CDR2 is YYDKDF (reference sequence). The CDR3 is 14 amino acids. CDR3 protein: CAASGGLVGETQYF. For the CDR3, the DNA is TGTGCCGCCAGCGGCGGACTAGTTGGTGAGACCCAGTACTTC.

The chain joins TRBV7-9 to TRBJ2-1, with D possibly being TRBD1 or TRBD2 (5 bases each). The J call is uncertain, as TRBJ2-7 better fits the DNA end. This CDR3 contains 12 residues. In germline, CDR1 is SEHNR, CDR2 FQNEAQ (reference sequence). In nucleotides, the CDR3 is TGTGCCAGCAACTTTAGAGGGGAAGAGCAGTACTTC. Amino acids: CASNFRGEEQYF.

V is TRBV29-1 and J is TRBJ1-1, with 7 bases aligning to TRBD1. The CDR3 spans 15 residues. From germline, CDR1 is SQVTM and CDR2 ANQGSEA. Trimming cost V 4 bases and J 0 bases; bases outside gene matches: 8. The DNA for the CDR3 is TGCAGCGTTGGGAGCCCCGGGACAGTGAACACTGAAGCTTTCTTT. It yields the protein CSVGSPGTVNTEAFF.

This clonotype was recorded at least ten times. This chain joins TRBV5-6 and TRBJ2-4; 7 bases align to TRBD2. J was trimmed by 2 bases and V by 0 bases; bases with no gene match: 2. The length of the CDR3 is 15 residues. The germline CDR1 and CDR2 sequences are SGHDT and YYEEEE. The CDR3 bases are TGTGCCAGCAGCTTGGGGGGAGGGACCAAAAACATTCAGTACTTC. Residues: CASSLGGGTKNIQYF.

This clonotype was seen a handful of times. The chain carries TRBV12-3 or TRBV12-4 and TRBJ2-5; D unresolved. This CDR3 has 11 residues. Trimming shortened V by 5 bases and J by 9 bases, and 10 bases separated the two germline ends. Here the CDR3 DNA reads TGTGCCAGCAGTCCCGGCCTATCCCAGTACTTC. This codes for CASSPGLSQYF.

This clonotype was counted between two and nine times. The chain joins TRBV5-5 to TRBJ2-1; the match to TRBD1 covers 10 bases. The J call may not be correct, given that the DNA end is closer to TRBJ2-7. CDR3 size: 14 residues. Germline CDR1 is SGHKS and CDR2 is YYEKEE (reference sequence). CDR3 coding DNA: TGTGCCAGCAGCCAGGGACAGGGGTGGTACGAGCAGTACTTC. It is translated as CASSQGQGWYEQYF.

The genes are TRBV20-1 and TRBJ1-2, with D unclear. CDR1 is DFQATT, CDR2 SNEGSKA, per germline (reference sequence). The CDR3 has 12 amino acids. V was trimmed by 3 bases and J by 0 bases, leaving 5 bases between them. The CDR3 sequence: CSARVTNYGYTF. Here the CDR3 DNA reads TGCAGTGCTAGGGTGACTAACTATGGCTACACCTTC.

Here the CDR3 reads CASSLISANYGYTF. Here the CDR3 DNA reads TGTGCCAGCAGCTTAATTTCAGCTAACTATGGCTACACCTTC. The rearrangement links TRBV7-2 to TRBJ1-2; D not certain. The CDR3 has 14 residues. The V end was cut by 2 bases, the J end by 0 bases, with 7 bases between. The germline CDR1 and CDR2 sequences are SGHTA and FQGNSA.

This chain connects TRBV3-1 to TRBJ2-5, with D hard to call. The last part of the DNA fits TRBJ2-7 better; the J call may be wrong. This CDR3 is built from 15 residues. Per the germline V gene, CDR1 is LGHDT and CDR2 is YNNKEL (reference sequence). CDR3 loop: CASTPRGGPKDEQYF. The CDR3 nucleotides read TGTGCCAGCACCCCCCGCGGCGGTCCTAAGGACGAGCAGTACTTC.

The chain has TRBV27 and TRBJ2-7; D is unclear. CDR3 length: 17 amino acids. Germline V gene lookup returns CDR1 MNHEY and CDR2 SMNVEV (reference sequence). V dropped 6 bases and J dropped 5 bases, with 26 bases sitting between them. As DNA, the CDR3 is TGTGCCAGCAGGATGAGCTTCCTGGTGGCCGTCCTTGACGAGCAGTACTTC. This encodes CASRMSFLVAVLDEQYF.

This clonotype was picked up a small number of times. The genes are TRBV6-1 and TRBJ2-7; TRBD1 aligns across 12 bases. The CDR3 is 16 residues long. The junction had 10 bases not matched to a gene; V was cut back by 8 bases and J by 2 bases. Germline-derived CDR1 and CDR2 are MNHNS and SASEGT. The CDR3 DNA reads TGTGCCAGCCATGGGACAGGGGGCGACGGAACCTACGAGCAGTACTTC. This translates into CASHGTGGDGTYEQYF.

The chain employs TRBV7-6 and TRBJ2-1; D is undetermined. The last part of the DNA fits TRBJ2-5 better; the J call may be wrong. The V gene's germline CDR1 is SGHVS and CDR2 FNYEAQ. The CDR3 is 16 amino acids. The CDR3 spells CASSPGRVRRQETQYF. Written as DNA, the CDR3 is TGTGCCAGCAGTCCAGGTCGGGTCCGGCGACAAGAGACCCAGTACTTC.

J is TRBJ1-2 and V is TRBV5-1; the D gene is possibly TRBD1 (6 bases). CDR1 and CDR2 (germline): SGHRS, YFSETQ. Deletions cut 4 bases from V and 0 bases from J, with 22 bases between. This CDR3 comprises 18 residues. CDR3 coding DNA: TGCGCCAGCAGCATCGGACAGTGGGGAATTCACGCTAACTATGGCTACACCTTC. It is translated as CASSIGQWGIHANYGYTF. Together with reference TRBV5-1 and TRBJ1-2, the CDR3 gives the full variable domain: KAGVTQTPRYLIKTRGQQVTLSCSPISGHRSVSWYQQTPGQGLQFLFEYFSETQRNKGNFPGRFSGRQFSNSRSEMNVSTLELGDSALYLCASSIGQWGIHANYGYTFGSGTRLTVV.

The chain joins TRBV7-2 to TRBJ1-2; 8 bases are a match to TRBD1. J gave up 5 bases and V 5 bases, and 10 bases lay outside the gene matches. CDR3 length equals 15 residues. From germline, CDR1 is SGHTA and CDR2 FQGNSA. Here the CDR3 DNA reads TGTGCCAGCAGCATACATACAGGGGGTGATTATGGCTACACCTTC. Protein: CASSIHTGGDYGYTF.